This TCR beta chain was captured by sequencing in a study of blood T cell repertoires in COVID-19. Overall study context: COVID-19 samples collected from the United States, Italy and Spain covered acute and convalescent phases.

Assay: immunoSEQ multiplex PCR; the TCRdb copy retains only in-frame clones and omits some. Of around 290,000 clones in the sample, less than 90% were seen once. The sample taken for sequencing was peripheral blood. The TCR originated in a woman between 65 and 79 years old with COVID-19, enrolled during active disease.

Written as DNA, the CDR3 is TGTGCCAGTAGTATGAAGACAGCAAGAACCTACGAGCAGTACTTC. It codes for CASSMKTARTYEQYF. The chain carries TRBV19 and TRBJ2-7, with D maybe TRBD1 (5 bases). Germline V CDR1 and CDR2: LNHDA, SQIVND (reference sequence). CDR3 length: 15 amino acids. V was pared by 3 bases and J by 2 bases, with 14 bases between.